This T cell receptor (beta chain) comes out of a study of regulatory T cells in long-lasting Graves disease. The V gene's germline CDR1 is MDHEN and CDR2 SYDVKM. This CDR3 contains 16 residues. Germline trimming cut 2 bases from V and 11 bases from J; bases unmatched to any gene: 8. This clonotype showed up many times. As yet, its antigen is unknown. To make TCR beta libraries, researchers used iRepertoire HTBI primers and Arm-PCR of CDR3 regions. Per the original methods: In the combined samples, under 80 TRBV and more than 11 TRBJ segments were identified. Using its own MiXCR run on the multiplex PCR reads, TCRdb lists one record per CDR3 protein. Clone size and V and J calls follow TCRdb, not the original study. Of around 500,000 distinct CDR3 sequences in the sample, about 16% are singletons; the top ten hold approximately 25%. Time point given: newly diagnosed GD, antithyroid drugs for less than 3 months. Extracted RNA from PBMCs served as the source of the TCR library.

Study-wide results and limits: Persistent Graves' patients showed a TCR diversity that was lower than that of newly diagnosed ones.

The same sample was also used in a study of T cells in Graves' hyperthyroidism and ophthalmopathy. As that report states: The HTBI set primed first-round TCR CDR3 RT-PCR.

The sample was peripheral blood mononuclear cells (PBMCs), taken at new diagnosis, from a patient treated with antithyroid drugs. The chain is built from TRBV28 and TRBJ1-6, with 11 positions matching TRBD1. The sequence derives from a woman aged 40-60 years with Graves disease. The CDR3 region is CASSLPHGTGGTPLHF. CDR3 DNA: TGTGCCAGCAGTTTACCACACGGGACAGGGGGGACACCCCTCCACTTT.